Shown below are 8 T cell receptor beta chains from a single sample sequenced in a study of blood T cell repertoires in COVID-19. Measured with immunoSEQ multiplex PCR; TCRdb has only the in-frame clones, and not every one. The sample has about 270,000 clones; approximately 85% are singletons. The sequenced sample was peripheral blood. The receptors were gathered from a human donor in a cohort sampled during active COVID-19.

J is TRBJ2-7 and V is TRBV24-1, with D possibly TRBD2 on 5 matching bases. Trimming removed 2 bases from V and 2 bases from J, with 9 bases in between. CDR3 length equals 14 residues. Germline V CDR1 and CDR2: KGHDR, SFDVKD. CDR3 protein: CATSDWEYPYEQYF. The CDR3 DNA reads TGTGCCACCAGTGATTGGGAGTATCCCTACGAGCAGTACTTC.

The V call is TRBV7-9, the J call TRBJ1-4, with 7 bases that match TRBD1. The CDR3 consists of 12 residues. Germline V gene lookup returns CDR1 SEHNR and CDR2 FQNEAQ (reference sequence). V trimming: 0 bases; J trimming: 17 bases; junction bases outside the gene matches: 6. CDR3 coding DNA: TGTGCCAGCAGCTTAGCTGGACAGGTGTCTTTTTTT. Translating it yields CASSLAGQVSFF.

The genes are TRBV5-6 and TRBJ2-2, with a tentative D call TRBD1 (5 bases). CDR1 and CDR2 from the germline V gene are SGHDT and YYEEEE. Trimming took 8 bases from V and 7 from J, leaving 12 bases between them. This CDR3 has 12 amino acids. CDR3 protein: CASQGRLGELFF. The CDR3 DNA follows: TGTGCCAGTCAGGGTAGGCTCGGGGAGCTGTTTTTT.

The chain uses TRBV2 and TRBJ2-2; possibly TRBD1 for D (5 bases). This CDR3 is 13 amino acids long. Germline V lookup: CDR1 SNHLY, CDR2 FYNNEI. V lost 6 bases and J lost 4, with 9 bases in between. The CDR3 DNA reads TGTGCCAGCAGACGACAGATCACCGGGGAGCTGTTTTTT. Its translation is CASRRQITGELFF.

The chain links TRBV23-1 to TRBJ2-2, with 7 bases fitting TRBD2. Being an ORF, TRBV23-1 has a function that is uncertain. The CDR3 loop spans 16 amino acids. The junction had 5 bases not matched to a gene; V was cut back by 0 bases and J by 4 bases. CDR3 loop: CASSQSASGFTGELFF. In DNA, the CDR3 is TGCGCCAGCAGTCAATCCGCTAGCGGATTCACCGGGGAGCTGTTTTTT.

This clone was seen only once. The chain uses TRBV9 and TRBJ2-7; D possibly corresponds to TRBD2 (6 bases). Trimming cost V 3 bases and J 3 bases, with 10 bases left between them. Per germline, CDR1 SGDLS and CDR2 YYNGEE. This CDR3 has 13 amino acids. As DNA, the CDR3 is TGTGCCAGCAGCGCGGGACTTGACTACGAGCAGTACTTC. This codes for CASSAGLDYEQYF.

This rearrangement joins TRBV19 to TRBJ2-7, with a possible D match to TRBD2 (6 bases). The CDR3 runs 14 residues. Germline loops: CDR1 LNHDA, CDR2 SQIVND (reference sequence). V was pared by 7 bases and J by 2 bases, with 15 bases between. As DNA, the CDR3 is TGTGCCAGTAACGAGGGACTGCTAGCCTACGAGCAGTACTTC. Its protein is CASNEGLLAYEQYF. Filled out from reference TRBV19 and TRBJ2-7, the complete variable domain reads DGGITQSPKYLFRKEGQNVTLSCEQNLNHDAMYWYRQDPGQGLRLIYYSQIVNDFQKGDIAEGYSVSREKKESFPLTVTSAQKNPTAFYLCASNEGLLAYEQYFGPGTRLTVT.

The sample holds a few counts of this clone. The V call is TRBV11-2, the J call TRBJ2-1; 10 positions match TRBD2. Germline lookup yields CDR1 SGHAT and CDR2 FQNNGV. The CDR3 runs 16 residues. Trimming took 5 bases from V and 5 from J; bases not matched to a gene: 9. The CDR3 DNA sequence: TGTGCCAGCAGCCCTTTACTAGCGGGGACCAACAATGAGCAGTTCTTC. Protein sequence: CASSPLLAGTNNEQFF. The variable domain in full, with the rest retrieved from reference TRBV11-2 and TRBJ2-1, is EAGVAQSPRYKIIEKRQSVAFWCNPISGHATLYWYQQILGQGPKLLIQFQNNGVVDDSQLPKDRFSAERLKGVDSTLKIQPAKLEDSAVYLCASSPLLAGTNNEQFFGPGTRLTVL.